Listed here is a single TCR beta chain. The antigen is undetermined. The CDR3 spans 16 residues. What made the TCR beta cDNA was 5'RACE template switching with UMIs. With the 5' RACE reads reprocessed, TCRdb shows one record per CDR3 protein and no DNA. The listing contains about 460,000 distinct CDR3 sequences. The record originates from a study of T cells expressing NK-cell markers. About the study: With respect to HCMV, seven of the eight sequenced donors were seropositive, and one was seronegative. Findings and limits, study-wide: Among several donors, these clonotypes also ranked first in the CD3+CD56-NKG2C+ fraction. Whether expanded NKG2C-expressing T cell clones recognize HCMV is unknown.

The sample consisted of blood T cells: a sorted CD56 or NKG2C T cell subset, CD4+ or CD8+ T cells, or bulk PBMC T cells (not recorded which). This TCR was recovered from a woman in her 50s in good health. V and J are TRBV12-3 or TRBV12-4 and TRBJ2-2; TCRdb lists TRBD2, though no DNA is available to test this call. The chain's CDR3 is CASRHRADLNTGELFF.